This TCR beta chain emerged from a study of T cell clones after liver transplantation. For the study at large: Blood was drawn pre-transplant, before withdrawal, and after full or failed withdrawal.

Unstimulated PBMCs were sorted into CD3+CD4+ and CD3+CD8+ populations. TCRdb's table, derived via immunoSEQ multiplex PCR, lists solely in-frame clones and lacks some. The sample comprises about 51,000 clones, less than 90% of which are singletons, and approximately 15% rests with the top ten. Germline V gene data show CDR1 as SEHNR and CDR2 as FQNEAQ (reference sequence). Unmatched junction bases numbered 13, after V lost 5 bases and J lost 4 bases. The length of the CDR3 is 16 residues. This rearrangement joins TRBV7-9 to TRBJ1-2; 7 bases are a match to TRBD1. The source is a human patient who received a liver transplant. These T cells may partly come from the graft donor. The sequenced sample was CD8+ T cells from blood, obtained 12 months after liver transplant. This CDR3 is CASSIVWVGGLYGYTF. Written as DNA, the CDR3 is TGTGCCAGCAGCATCGTGTGGGTAGGGGGCCTCTATGGCTACACCTTC.